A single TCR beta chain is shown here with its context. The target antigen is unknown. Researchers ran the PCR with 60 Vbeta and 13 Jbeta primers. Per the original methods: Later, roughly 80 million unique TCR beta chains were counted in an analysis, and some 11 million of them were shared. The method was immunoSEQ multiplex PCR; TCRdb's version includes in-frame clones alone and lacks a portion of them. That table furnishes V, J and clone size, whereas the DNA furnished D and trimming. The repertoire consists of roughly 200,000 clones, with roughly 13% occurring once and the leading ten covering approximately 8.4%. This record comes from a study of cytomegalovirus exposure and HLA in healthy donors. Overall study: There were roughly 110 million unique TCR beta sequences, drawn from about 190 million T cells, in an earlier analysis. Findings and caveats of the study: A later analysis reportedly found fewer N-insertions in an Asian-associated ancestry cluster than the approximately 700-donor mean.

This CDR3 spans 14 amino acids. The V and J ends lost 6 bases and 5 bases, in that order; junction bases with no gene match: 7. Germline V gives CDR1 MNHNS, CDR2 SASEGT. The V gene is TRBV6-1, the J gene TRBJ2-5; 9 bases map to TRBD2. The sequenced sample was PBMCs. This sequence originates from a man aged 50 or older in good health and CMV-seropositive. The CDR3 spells CASSPTSGTETQYF. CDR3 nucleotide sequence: TGTGCCAGCAGCCCGACTAGCGGCACGGAGACCCAGTACTTC.